This T cell receptor beta chain was sequenced in a study of sequential checkpoint blockade in melanoma. Whole-study context: TCRβ was sequenced from DNA of 91 pretreatment tumors. Matched biopsies came pretreatment and at week 13 for twenty-two patients.

Data came from immunoSEQ multiplex PCR; TCRdb stores just in-frame clones and leaves some out. The table shows 15,000 to 20,000 clones, with roughly two thirds occurring only once. A remark on this clone: The antigen is not known.

Noted treatment: randomized to nivolumab then ipilimumab (arm A) or the reverse (arm B). The V and J ends lost 6 bases and 0 bases, in that order; junction bases with no gene match: 11. The CDR3 runs 18 residues. Germline V lookup: CDR1 SGHNT, CDR2 YENEEA. Study-wide points: Pretreatment TIL clonality tracked with response in the nivolumab-first arm. Tumor T-cell fraction and clonality correlated with PD-L1 and CD8+ counts.

V and J are TRBV11-3 and TRBJ2-3, with TRBD2 identical over 11 bases. The sequences come from tumor tissue (inferred from file names), collected from a patient given nivolumab and ipilimumab in sequence. The source is a human donor with melanoma. The CDR3 here is CASRGGLAEPSSTDTQYF. CDR3 nucleotide sequence: TGTGCCAGCAGAGGGGGACTAGCGGAGCCCTCTAGCACAGATACGCAGTATTTT.